This TCR beta chain was captured in a study of blood T cell repertoires in COVID-19. Across the whole study: Both acute and convalescent COVID-19 samples were obtained from the United States, Italy and Spain. In each case, the material was cDNA or gDNA derived from T cells, B-cell-depleted T cells, or PBMCs.

V lost 1 base to trimming and J lost 0 bases; unmatched junction nucleotides: 3. CDR1 and CDR2 from the germline V gene are SGHDT and YYEEEE. The CDR3 totals 15 residues. In the study's own analysis: Estimated nucleated cell counts came from reference gene primer amplification. Method: immunoSEQ multiplex PCR; TCRdb's copy keeps in-frame clones and lacks some. The V and J calls and clone size were taken over from that table, and D and trimming were inferred from the DNA. In the table there are tens of thousands of clones, approximately 85% of which are singletons. The chain recombines TRBV5-6 with TRBJ2-7; 8 bases line up with TRBD1. The sample taken for sequencing was peripheral blood. The TCR was taken from a man aged 55 to 69 with acute or convalescent COVID-19. The DNA for the CDR3 is TGTGCCAGCAGCTTGTACGGACAGGGCTCCTACGAGCAGTACTTC. This encodes CASSLYGQGSYEQYF.